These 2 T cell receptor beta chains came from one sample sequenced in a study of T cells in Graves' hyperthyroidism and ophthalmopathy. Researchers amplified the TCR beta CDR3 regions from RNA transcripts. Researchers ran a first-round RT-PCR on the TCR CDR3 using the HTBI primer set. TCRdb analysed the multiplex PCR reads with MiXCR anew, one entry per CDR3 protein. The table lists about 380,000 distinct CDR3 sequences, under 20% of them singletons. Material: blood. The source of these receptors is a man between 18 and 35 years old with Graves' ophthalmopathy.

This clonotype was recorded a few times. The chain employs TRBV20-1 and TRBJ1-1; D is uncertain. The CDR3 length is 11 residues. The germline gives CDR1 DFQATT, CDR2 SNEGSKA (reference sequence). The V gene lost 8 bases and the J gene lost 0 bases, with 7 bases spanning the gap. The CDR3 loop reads CSSQLNTEAFF. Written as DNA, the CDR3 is TGCAGTTCACAGTTGAACACTGAAGCTTTCTTT.

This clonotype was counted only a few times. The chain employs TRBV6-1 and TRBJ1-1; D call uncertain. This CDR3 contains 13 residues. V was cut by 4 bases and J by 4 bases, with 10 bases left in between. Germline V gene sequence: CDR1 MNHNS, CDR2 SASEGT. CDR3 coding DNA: TGTGCCAGCAGTGCGCTGACCGGCACTGAAGCTTTCTTT. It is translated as CASSALTGTEAFF.